This TCR beta chain was profiled in a study of blood T cell repertoires in COVID-19. Study context: T cells, B-cell-depleted T cells, or PBMCs supplied cDNA or gDNA.

CDR1 SGHKS and CDR2 YYEKEE come from the germline V gene (reference sequence). The length of the CDR3 is 15 residues. Trimming stripped 3 bases from V and 3 bases from J, with 13 bases between. Per the original methods: Reference gene primers were amplified, and this amplification served to estimate nucleated cell counts. Method: immunoSEQ multiplex PCR; TCRdb's copy keeps in-frame clones and lacks some. V and J calls and clone size are as listed in that table; D and trimming were resolved from the DNA. The top ten hold roughly 8% of the sample, which has approximately 490,000 clones, roughly nine tenths seen once. Clinical histories supplied by participants themselves formed the basis of cohort assignment.

V usage is TRBV5-5 and J usage is TRBJ1-5, with D possibly TRBD1 on 6 matching bases. Sequencing was carried out using PBMCs or T cells enriched from blood (not recorded which). This sequence was found in a woman aged 60-75 years who had recovered from COVID-19. The CDR3 DNA reads TGTGCCAGCAGCTATCAGGGGTCTTCCAATCAGCCCCAGCATTTT. Translation: CASSYQGSSNQPQHF.